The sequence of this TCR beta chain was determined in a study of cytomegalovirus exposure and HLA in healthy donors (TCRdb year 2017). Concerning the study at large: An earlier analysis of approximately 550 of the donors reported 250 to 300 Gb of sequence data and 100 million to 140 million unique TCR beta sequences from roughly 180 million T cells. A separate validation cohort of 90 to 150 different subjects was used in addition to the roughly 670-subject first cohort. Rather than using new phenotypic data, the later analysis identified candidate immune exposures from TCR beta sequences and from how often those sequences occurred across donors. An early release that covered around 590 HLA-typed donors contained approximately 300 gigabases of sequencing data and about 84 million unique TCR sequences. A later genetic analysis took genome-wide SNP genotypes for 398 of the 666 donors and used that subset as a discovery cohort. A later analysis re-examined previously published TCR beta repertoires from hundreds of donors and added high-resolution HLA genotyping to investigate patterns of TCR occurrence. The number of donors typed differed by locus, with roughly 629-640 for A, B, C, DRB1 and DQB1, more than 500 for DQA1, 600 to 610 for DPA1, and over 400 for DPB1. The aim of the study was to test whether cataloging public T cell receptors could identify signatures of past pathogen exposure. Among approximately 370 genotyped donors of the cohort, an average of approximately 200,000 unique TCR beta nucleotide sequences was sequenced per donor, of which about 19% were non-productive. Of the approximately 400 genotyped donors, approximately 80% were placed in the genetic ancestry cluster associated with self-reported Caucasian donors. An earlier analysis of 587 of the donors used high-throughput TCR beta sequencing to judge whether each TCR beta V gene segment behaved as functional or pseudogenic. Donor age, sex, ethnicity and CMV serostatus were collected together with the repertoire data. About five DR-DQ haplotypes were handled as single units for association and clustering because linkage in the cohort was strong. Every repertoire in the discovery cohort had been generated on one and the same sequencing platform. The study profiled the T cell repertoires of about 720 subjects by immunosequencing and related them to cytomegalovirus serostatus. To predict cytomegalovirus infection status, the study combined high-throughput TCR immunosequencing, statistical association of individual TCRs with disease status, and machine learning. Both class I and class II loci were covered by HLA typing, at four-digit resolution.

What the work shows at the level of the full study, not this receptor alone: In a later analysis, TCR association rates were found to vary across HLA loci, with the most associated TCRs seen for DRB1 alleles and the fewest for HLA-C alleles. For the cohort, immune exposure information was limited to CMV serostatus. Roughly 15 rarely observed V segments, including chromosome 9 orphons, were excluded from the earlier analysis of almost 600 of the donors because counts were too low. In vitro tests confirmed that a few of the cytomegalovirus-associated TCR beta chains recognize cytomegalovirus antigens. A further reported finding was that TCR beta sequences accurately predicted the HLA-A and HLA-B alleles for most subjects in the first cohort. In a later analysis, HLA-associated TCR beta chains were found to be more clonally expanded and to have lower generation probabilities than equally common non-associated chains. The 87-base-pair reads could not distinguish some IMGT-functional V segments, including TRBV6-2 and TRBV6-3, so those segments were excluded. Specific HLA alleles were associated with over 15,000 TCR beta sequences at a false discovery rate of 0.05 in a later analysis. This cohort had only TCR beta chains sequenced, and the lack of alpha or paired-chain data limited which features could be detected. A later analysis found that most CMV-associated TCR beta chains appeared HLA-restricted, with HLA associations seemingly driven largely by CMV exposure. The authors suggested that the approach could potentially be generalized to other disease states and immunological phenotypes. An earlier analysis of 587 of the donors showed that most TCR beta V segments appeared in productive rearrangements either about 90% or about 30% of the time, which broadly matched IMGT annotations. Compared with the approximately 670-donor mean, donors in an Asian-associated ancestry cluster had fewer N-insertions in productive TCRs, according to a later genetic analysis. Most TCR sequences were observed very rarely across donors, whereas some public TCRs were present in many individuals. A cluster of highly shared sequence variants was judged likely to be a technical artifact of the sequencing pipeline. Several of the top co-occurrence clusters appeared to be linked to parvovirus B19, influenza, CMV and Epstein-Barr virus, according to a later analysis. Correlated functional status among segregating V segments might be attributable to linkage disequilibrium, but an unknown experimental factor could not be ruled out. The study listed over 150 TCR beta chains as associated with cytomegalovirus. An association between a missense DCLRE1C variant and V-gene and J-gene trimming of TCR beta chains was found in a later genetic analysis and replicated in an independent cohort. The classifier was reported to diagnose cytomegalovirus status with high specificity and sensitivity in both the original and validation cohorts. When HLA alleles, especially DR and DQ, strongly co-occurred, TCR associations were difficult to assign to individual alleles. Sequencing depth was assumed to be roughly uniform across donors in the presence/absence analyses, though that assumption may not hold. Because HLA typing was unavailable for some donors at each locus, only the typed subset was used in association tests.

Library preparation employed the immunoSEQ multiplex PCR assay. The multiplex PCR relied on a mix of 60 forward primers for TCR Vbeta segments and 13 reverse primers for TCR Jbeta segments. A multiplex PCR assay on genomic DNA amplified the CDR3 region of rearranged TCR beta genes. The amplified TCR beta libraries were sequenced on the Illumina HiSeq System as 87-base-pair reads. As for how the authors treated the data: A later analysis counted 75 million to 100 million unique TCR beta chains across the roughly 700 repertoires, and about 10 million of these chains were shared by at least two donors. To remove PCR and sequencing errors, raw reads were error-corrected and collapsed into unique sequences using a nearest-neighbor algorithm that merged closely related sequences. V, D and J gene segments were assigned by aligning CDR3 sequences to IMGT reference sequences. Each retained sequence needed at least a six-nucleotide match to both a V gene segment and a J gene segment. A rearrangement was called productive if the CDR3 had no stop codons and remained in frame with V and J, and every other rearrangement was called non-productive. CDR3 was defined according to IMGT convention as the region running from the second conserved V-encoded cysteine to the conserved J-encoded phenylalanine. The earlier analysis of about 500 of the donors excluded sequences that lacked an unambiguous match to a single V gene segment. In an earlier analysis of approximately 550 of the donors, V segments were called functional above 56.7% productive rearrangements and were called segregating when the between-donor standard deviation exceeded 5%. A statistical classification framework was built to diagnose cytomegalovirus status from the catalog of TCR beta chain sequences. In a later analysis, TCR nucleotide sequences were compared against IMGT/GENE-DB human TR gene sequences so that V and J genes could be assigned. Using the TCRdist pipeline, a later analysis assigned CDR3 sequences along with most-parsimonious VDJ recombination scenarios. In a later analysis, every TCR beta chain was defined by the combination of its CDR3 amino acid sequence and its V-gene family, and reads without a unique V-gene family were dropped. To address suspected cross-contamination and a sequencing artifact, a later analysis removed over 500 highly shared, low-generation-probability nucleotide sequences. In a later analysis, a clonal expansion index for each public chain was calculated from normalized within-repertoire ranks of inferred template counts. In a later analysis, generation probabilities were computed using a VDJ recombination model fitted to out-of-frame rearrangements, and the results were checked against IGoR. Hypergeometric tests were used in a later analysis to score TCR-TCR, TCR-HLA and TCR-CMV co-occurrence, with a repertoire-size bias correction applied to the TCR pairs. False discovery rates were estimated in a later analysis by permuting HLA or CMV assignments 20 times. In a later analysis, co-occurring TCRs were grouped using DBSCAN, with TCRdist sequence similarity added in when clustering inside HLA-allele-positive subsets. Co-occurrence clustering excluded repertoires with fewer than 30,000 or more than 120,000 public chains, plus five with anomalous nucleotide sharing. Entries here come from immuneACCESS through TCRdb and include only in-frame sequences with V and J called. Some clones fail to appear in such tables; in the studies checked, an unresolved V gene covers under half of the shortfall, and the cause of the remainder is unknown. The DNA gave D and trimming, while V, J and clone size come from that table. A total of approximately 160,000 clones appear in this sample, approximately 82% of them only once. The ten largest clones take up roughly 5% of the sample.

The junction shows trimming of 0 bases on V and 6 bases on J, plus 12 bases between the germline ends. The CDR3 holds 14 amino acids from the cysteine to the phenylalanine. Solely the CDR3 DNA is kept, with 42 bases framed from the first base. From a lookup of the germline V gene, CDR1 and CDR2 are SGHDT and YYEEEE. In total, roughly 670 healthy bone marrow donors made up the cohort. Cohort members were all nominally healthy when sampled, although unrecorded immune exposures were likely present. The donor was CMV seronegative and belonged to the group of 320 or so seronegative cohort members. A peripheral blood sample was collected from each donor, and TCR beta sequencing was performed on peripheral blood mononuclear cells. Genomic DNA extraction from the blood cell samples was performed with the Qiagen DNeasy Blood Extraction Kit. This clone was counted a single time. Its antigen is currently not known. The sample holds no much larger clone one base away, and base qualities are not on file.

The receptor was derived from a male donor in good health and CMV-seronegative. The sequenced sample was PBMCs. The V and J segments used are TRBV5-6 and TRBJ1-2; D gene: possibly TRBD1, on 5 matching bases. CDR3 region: CASSLVGARNGYTF. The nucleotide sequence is TGTGCCAGCAGCTTGGTAGGGGCTAGGAATGGCTACACCTTC.